The next 26 T cell receptor beta chains were all read from a single sample in a study of metastatic and nonmetastatic thyroid tumors. TCRdb re-processed the PCR reads through MiXCR. Here the sample spans 35,000 to 50,000 clones, less than 5% being singletons. Each patient came to thyroid surgery without any prior treatment (of any kind). The sequenced sample consisted of blood. These receptor sequences come from a female donor with papillary thyroid cancer or a benign thyroid nodule (not recorded which). Some clones in this sample may be carry-over from other donors' samples.

This clone was detected a few times. This sequence joins TRBV6-2 or TRBV6-3 and TRBJ2-5, with a weak D call TRBD2 (6 bases). Germline V lookup: CDR1 MNHEY, CDR2 SVGEGT. V was trimmed by 10 bases and J by 1 base, leaving 13 bases between them. The CDR3 is 13 residues long. The CDR3 region is CATRLGGQETQYF. CDR3 DNA sequence: TGTGCCACGCGTCTGGGGGGCCAAGAGACCCAGTACTTC.

This clone was counted ten times or more. J is TRBJ2-5 and V is TRBV6-1; D gene ambiguous. The CDR3 contains 11 residues. Trimming pared 2 bases from V and 5 bases from J, leaving 3 bases between. The germline gives CDR1 MNHNS, CDR2 SASEGT. The CDR3 DNA follows: TGTGCCAGCAGTGAAAGGGAGACCCAGTACTTC. This translates into CASSERETQYF.

In its sample, this clone was seen a few times. The chain couples TRBV6-7 to TRBJ2-6; D is perhaps TRBD2 (5 bases). TRBV6-7 belongs to the ORF category, with a function that is uncertain. Trimming removed 2 bases from V and 0 bases from J, with 14 bases in between. CDR3 length: 18 amino acids. CDR3 DNA: TGTGCCAGCAGTTACCGCTGCTGGAGGTACTCTGGGGCCAACGTCCTGACTTTC. Protein product: CASSYRCWRYSGANVLTF.

This clone was observed many times. V gene TRBV25-1 combines with J gene TRBJ2-2; possibly TRBD1 for D (5 bases). CDR1 is MGHDK and CDR2 is SYGVNS in the germline V gene. V was clipped by 3 bases and J by 1 base, with 9 bases between them. The CDR3 spans 15 residues. CDR3 sequence: CASSDPTVNTGELFF. The CDR3 nucleotides are TGTGCCAGCAGTGACCCGACAGTGAACACCGGGGAGCTGTTTTTT.

This clone came up many times. The chain joins TRBV6-1 to TRBJ1-5; D not resolved. CDR1 is MNHNS and CDR2 is SASEGT in the germline V gene. The CDR3 covers 12 residues. V lost 5 bases to trimming and J lost 4 bases, with 6 bases between them. The CDR3 DNA follows: TGTGCCAGCAGTTCCCTGAATCAGCCCCAGCATTTT. The encoded protein is CASSSLNQPQHF.

A word on this clone: Being one base from a much bigger clone, this may be a read error. The same CDR3 is also encoded by other DNA sequences in this sample. The chain joins TRBV7-9 to TRBJ1-1, with D unresolved. The CDR3 spans 14 residues. Germline V lookup: CDR1 SEHNR, CDR2 FQNEAQ (reference sequence). This CDR3 reads CASSLDSGRTEAFF. The CDR3 DNA is TGCGCCAGCAGCTTAGATTCCGGGAGAACTGAAGCTTTCTTT.

In its sample, this clone ranks as medium-sized. The chain recombines TRBV24-1 with TRBJ2-2, with D possibly matching TRBD2 (6 bases). Germline V gives CDR1 KGHDR, CDR2 SFDVKD. The V end lost 6 bases, the J end lost 2 bases, and 15 bases lay between the germline ends. CDR3 length equals 16 residues. CDR3 in amino acids: CATSIAVGFNTGELFF. CDR3 sequence (DNA): TGTGCCACCAGTATAGCGGTCGGGTTCAACACCGGGGAGCTGTTTTTT.

This clone was observed a handful of times. V usage is TRBV6-1 and J usage is TRBJ2-1, with no clear D. V was cut by 7 bases and J by 4 bases, with 17 bases left in between. The CDR3 totals 15 residues. In germline, CDR1 is MNHNS, CDR2 SASEGT. The CDR3 region is CASTLDPGEYNEQFF. The CDR3, as DNA: TGTGCCAGCACCTTAGACCCGGGCGAGTACAATGAGCAGTTCTTC.

This clone was counted ten times or more. The J gene is TRBJ2-2, the V gene TRBV5-6, with D possibly TRBD2 on 5 matching bases. The CDR3 has 15 amino acids. Germline V gene data show CDR1 as SGHDT and CDR2 as YYEEEE. Trimming pared 0 bases from V and 4 bases from J, leaving 10 bases between. CDR3 bases: TGTGCCAGCAGCTTGGCCGGGGTCGGCACCGGGGAGCTGTTTTTT. Its protein is CASSLAGVGTGELFF.

J is TRBJ2-3 and V is TRBV9; D uncertain. CDR1 and CDR2 (germline): SGDLS, YYNGEE. The CDR3 covers 14 residues. In DNA form, the CDR3 reads TGTGAAAGCAGCGTAGAATCCGTTACAGATACGCAGTATTTT. Protein product: CESSVESVTDTQYF.

This clone was recorded a few times. Other DNA sequences in the same sample also yield this CDR3. The rearrangement joins TRBV20-1 to TRBJ2-1, with a weak D call TRBD2 (6 bases). The CDR3 totals 14 residues. Germline V gene sequence: CDR1 DFQATT, CDR2 SNEGSKA (reference sequence). The ends were cut back, 6 bases at V and 9 bases at J, with 21 bases in the middle. The CDR3, as DNA: TGCAGTGCGTTAGCTGGAGGGCCCTCCGGTGAGCAGTTCTTC. It encodes CSALAGGPSGEQFF.

This clone was detected a few times. The chain has TRBV11-2 and TRBJ2-2, with TRBD2 matching over 8 bases. CDR3 length equals 16 residues. The V gene end was trimmed by 3 bases and the J gene end by 9 bases; junction bases not matched to a gene: 12. The germline V gene has CDR1 SGHAT and CDR2 FQNNGV. The CDR3 spells CASSLWDGGAAWELFF. DNA for the CDR3: TGTGCCAGCAGCTTGTGGGACGGGGGGGCGGCCTGGGAGCTGTTTTTT.

This clone was observed many times. The chain uses TRBV19 and TRBJ2-7; D possibly corresponds to TRBD1 (6 bases). V dropped 10 bases and J dropped 0 bases, with 22 bases sitting between them. Germline lookup yields CDR1 LNHDA and CDR2 SQIVND (reference sequence). CDR3 length: 16 amino acids. This CDR3 reads CATLGAAQGSSYEQYF. CDR3 in DNA: TGTGCCACCCTAGGGGCGGCCCAGGGGTCCTCCTACGAGCAGTACTTC.

A remark on this clone: At one boundary the junction diverges from the germline segment, which might be a read error. The V gene is TRBV12-5, the J gene TRBJ2-7; TRBD2 might be the D (5 bases). Germline loops: CDR1 LGHNT, CDR2 FRNRAP. The CDR3 totals 16 residues. CDR3 protein: CASGLVLDAPVWEHYF. In DNA, the CDR3 is TGTGCTAGTGGTTTGGTACTTGACGCCCCCGTTTGGGAGCATTACTTC.

This clone was seen only a few times. This chain joins TRBV6-9 and TRBJ1-3, with D unresolved. Per germline, CDR1 MNHGY and CDR2 SVAAGI. This CDR3 region has 16 residues. The V and J ends lost 1 base and 2 bases respectively, with 12 bases between them. The CDR3 sequence is CASSYWRPEAGNTIYF. In nucleotides, the CDR3 is TGTGCCAGCAGTTATTGGAGGCCGGAGGCTGGAAACACCATATATTTT.

At least ten counts were recorded for this clone. The chain joins TRBV20-1 to TRBJ2-5, with 13 bases aligning to TRBD2. CDR3 length equals 13 residues. The junction had 2 bases not matched to a gene; V was cut back by 6 bases and J by 4 bases. CDR1 and CDR2 from the germline V gene are DFQATT and SNEGSKA (reference sequence). Here the CDR3 reads CSARTSGGETQYF. CDR3 bases: TGCAGTGCGCGGACTAGCGGGGGAGAGACCCAGTACTTC.

This clone occurred a few times. The CDR3 spells CASGRDEQYF. CDR3 nucleotide sequence: TGTGCCAGCGGGAGGGACGAGCAGTACTTC. This chain joins TRBV2 and TRBJ2-7; 7 bases are shared with TRBD2. Per germline, CDR1 SNHLY and CDR2 FYNNEI. The CDR3 runs 10 residues. Trimming removed 8 bases from V and 5 bases from J; junction bases left unmatched: 0.

This clone has ten or more counts. The rearrangement uses TRBV15 and TRBJ2-7; tentative D call: TRBD2 (8 bases). Trimming pared 1 base from V and 3 bases from J, leaving 28 bases between. Germline CDR1 reads LNHNV; CDR2 reads YYDKDF (reference sequence). The CDR3 covers 20 residues. CDR3 in DNA: TGTGCCACCAGCAGAGGGGTAGGTCGGACAGGCCGGGGGGGACTCTACGAGCAGTACTTC. Translation: CATSRGVGRTGRGGLYEQYF. The full variable domain, in which reference TRBV15 and TRBJ2-7 provide the parts outside the CDR3, is DAMVIQNPRYQVTQFGKPVTLSCSQTLNHNVMYWYQQKSSQAPKLLFHYYDKDFNNEADTPDNFQSRRPNTSFCFLDIRSPGLGDTAMYLCATSRGVGRTGRGGLYEQYFGPGTRLTVT.

Concerning this clone: This could be a read error, since a much larger clone is one nucleotide away. Other DNA sequences of this sample code for an identical CDR3. The chain combines TRBV7-7 with TRBJ2-4, with D hard to call. This CDR3 has 17 amino acids. Germline V lookup: CDR1 SSHAT, CDR2 FNYEAQ (reference sequence). The CDR3 nucleotides are TGTGCTAGCAGCTTAAACAAAGGAGAACGGGCCAAAAACATTCAGTACTTC. Residues: CASSLNKGERAKNIQYF.

This clone was observed at least ten times. The junction differs from germline at one of its ends, possibly a read error. J is TRBJ2-5 and V is TRBV6-1, with a possible D match to TRBD2 (6 bases). This CDR3 contains 13 residues. Germline V gives CDR1 MNHNS, CDR2 SASEGT. CDR3 coding DNA: TGTGCCAACAGTGGGGACTACCAAGAGACCCAGTACTTC. Its protein is CANSGDYQETQYF.

This clone was seen only a few times. The rearrangement links TRBV20-1 to TRBJ2-7; D perhaps matches TRBD1 (5 bases). Germline lookup yields CDR1 DFQATT and CDR2 SNEGSKA (reference sequence). The CDR3 is 13 residues long. V lost 2 bases, J lost 0 bases, and 8 bases lay in between. Here the CDR3 DNA reads TGCAGTGCTAGATCAGGGTACTCCTACGAGCAGTACTTC. This codes for CSARSGYSYEQYF.

The chain uses TRBV4-1 and TRBJ2-2, with 7 bases identical to TRBD2. The CDR3 totals 17 residues. Germline V gives CDR1 MGHRA, CDR2 YSYEKL. V dropped 4 bases and J dropped 3; count of bases not matched to a gene: 11. The CDR3 DNA reads as TGCGCCAGCAGCCCCGGGTCGCTAGCGGATCACACCGGGGAGCTGTTTTTT. Encoded protein: CASSPGSLADHTGELFF.

This clone was seen repeatedly, ten times or more. The V and J genes are TRBV5-1 and TRBJ2-5; 10 bases match TRBD2. J gave up 2 bases and V 2 bases, and 6 bases lay outside the gene matches. Germline V gene lookup returns CDR1 SGHRS and CDR2 YFSETQ. The CDR3 has 16 residues. For the CDR3, the DNA is TGCGCCAGCAGCTTCCAGGGACTAGCGAAACAAGAGACCCAGTACTTC. Its protein is CASSFQGLAKQETQYF.

In its sample, this clone was seen many times. V gene TRBV20-1 combines with J gene TRBJ2-7; a possible D gene is TRBD2 (6 bases). Germline V gene lookup returns CDR1 DFQATT and CDR2 SNEGSKA (reference sequence). The CDR3 totals 13 residues. V was shortened by 2 bases and J by 3 bases, with 11 bases between the two germline ends. CDR3 coding DNA: TGCAGTGCTAGACCGGGGACTGACTACGAGCAGTACTTC. Translating it yields CSARPGTDYEQYF.

CDR3 residues: CASRNTGGYEQYF. The CDR3 DNA follows: TGTGCCAGCAGGAATACAGGGGGCTACGAGCAGTACTTC. The chain has TRBV28 and TRBJ2-7; 8 nucleotides agree with TRBD1. CDR1 and CDR2 from the germline V gene are MDHEN and SYDVKM. This CDR3 has 13 amino acids. V gave up 6 bases and J gave up 3 bases; unmatched junction bases: 4.

The table lists this clone with many counts. This chain connects TRBV10-2 to TRBJ2-1; D is unclear. V was cut by 3 bases and J by 0 bases, with 9 bases left in between. The CDR3 loop spans 15 amino acids. CDR1 is WSHSY and CDR2 is SAAADI in the germline V gene. DNA for the CDR3: TGCGCCAGCAGTGAATCTAACTTCTCCTACAATGAGCAGTTCTTC. It encodes CASSESNFSYNEQFF.